This TCR beta chain was sequenced in a study of neurological immune-mediated disorders. MiXCR was run by TCRdb on the 5' RACE reads, yielding one entry per CDR3 protein. The sample shows 35,000 to 40,000 distinct CDR3 sequences, 11% of them seen only once. This clonotype was picked up many times. The CDR3 has 12 residues. CDR1 is SNHLY and CDR2 is FYNNEI in the germline V gene. Trimming left V 5 bases short and J 7 bases short, with 11 bases between. The receptor comes from a young woman with HTLV-1-associated myelopathy (HAM/TSP). The chain joins TRBV2 to TRBJ1-1, with D possibly TRBD1 on 5 matching bases. The specimen was CD4+ T cells from blood. Written as DNA, the CDR3 is TGTGCCAGCAGTCGCGATCAGGGTGAAGCTTTCTTT. Protein product: CASSRDQGEAFF.